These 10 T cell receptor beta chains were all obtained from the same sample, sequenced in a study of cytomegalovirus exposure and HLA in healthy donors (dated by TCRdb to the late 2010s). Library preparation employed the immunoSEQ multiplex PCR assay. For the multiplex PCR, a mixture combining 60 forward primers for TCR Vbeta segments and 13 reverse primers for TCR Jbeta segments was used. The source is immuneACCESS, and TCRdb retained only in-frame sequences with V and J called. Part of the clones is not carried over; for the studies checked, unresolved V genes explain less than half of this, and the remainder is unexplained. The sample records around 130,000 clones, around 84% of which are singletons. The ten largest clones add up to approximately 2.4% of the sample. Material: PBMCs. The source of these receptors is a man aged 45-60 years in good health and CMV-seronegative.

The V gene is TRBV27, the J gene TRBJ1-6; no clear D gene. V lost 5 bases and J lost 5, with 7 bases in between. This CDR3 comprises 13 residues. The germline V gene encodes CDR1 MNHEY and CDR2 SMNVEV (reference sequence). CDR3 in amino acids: CASSTEHNSPLHF. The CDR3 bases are TGTGCCAGCAGTACGGAGCATAATTCACCCCTCCACTTT.

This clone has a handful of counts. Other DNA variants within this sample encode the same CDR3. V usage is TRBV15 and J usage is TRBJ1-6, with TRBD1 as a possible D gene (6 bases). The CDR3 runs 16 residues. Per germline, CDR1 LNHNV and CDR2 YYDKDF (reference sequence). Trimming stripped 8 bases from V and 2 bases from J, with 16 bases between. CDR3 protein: CATRIGGQTYNSPLHF. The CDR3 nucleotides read TGTGCCACCCGTATTGGTGGACAGACCTATAATTCACCCCTCCACTTT.

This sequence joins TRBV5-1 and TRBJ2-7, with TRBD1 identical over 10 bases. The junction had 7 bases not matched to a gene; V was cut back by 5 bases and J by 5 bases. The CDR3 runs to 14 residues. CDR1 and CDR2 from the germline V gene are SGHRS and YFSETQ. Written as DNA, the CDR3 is TGCGCCAGCAGATCCGCCGGGACAGGGGACGAGCAGTACTTC. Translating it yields CASRSAGTGDEQYF.

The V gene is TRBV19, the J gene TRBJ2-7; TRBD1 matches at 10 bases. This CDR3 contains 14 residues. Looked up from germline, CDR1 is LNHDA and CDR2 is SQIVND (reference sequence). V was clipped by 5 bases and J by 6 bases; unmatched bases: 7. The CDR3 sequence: CASSPDRGRFEQYF. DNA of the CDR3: TGTGCCAGTAGTCCAGACAGGGGGCGCTTCGAGCAGTACTTC.

In DNA, the CDR3 is TGTGCCAGCAGCTTATTTGGGACAGGGTTGTCCGGGGAGCTGTTTTTT. This encodes CASSLFGTGLSGELFF. The V gene is TRBV7-8, the J gene TRBJ2-2; TRBD1 aligns across 9 bases. Germline V lookup: CDR1 SGHVS, CDR2 FQNEAQ. V dropped 2 bases and J dropped 6; count of bases not matched to a gene: 7. This CDR3 comprises 16 residues.

CDR3 nucleotides: TGTGCCACCAGCAGTTGGGGGGGGGAGACCCAGTACTTC. Encoded protein: CATSSWGGETQYF. The chain recombines TRBV15 with TRBJ2-5; 7 bases are shared with TRBD2. J was trimmed by 5 bases and V by 3 bases; bases with no gene match: 3. CDR1 is LNHNV, CDR2 YYDKDF, per germline (reference sequence). This CDR3 spans 13 amino acids.

As DNA, the CDR3 is TGTGCCAGCAGCTTTGGGACAGGGACCGGGGAGCTGTTTTTT. This gives the protein CASSFGTGTGELFF. The rearrangement uses TRBV7-2 and TRBJ2-2; 9 bases map to TRBD1. The CDR3 runs 14 residues. Unmatched junction bases numbered 1, after V lost 3 bases and J lost 5 bases. The V gene's germline CDR1 is SGHTA and CDR2 FQGNSA.

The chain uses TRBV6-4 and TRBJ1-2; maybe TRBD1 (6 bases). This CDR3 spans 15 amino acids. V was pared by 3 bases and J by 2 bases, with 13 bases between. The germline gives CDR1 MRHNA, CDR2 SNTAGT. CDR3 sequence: CASSEVAGANYGYTF. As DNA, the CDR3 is TGTGCCAGCAGTGAGGTCGCAGGGGCAAACTATGGCTACACCTTC.

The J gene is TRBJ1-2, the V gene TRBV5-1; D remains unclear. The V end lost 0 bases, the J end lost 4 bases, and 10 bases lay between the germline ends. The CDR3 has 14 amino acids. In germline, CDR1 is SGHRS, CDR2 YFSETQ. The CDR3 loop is CASSLELSSYGYTF. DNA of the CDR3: TGCGCCAGCAGCTTGGAGCTGAGTTCCTATGGCTACACCTTC.

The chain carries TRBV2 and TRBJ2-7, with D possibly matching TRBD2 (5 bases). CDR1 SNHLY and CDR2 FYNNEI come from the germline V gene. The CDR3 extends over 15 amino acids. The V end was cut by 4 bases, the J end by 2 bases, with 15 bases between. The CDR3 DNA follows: TGTGCCAGCAGTGGTAACCCGGGATCTCCCTACGAGCAGTACTTC. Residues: CASSGNPGSPYEQYF.